The 13 T cell receptor beta chains given below trace back to one sample, sequenced in a study of blood T cells in healthy people across ages. For the second PCR, which ran for about 6 to 11 cycles, a sample-barcoded 5' primer and a J-beta primer mix were used. From the 5' RACE reads, TCRdb called clonotypes with MiXCR, one entry per CDR3 protein. The table has 730,000 or so distinct CDR3 sequences, 35% to 50% seen once; the top ten hold approximately 31%. The sequenced sample consisted of blood. These receptors were taken from an elderly man in good health.

This chain uses TRBV10-3 with TRBJ2-7, with 9 bases fitting TRBD1. This CDR3 spans 14 amino acids. The V and J ends lost 3 bases and 3 bases, in that order; junction bases with no gene match: 3. Per the germline V gene, CDR1 is ENHRY and CDR2 is SYGVKD. CDR3 nucleotide sequence: TGTGCCATCAGTGACGAGACAGGGGGCTACGAGCAGTACTTC. This translates into CAISDETGGYEQYF.

The chain employs TRBV11-2 and TRBJ2-1; 13 positions match TRBD2. Germline V CDR1 and CDR2: SGHAT, FQNNGV. J lost 2 bases, V lost 5 bases, and 12 bases had no gene match. This CDR3 has 19 amino acids. CDR3 sequence: CASSPYPWTSGSTYNEQFF. The CDR3 DNA reads TGTGCCAGCAGCCCCTACCCCTGGACTAGCGGGAGCACCTACAATGAGCAGTTCTTC.

J is TRBJ1-2 and V is TRBV28; 7 bases match TRBD1. This CDR3 has 12 residues. From germline, CDR1 is MDHEN and CDR2 SYDVKM. Germline trimming cut 5 bases from V and 5 bases from J; bases unmatched to any gene: 2. This CDR3 is CASSTGDYGYTF. The DNA of the CDR3 is TGTGCCAGCAGTACAGGGGATTATGGCTACACCTTC.

This clonotype showed up just a few times. The chain employs TRBV20-1 and TRBJ1-5; D is uncertain. V shed 3 bases and J shed 5 bases, with 17 bases lying between them. The CDR3 runs to 15 residues. The germline V gene has CDR1 DFQATT and CDR2 SNEGSKA (reference sequence). The CDR3 loop reads CSARDYQRRDQPQHF. CDR3 nucleotide sequence: TGCAGTGCTAGGGACTATCAGCGTCGGGATCAGCCCCAGCATTTT.

This clonotype appeared a few times. The chain recombines TRBV28 with TRBJ1-2; D remains ambiguous. This CDR3 has 11 residues. The V gene lost 5 bases and the J gene lost 8 bases, with 9 bases spanning the gap. In germline, CDR1 is MDHEN, CDR2 SYDVKM. The CDR3 reads CASSRLSGYTF. CDR3 nucleotides: TGTGCCAGCAGTAGGCTATCCGGCTACACCTTC.

This clonotype was counted many times. V usage is TRBV29-1 and J usage is TRBJ2-1; TRBD1 aligns across 7 bases. V shed 7 bases and J 9 bases; nucleotides not matched to a gene: 15. Germline assignment: CDR1 SQVTM and CDR2 ANQGSEA. The CDR3 loop spans 14 amino acids. The CDR3 sequence is CSAINRQGTGEQFF. The CDR3 region has the DNA TGCAGCGCTATCAATCGACAGGGTACCGGTGAGCAGTTCTTC.

This clonotype was counted only a few times. The chain uses TRBV4-1 and TRBJ2-1, with 10 positions matching TRBD2. V was clipped by 2 bases and J by 0 bases; unmatched bases: 13. This CDR3 comprises 20 residues. Germline CDR1 and CDR2: MGHRA and YSYEKL. The CDR3: CASSQMVVAGGLNSYNEQFF. Written as DNA, the CDR3 is TGCGCCAGCAGCCAAATGGTTGTAGCGGGAGGCTTAAACTCCTACAATGAGCAGTTCTTC.

This clonotype was observed a few times. In DNA form, the CDR3 reads TGTGCCACCAGCATACGGGAGCTCGCCTCCTACGAGCAGTACTTC. Encoded protein: CATSIRELASYEQYF. The chain employs TRBV15 and TRBJ2-7, with D maybe TRBD2 (6 bases). Germline assignment: CDR1 LNHNV and CDR2 YYDKDF (reference sequence). V lost 4 bases, J lost 0 bases, and 13 bases lay in between. This CDR3 contains 15 residues.

This sequence joins TRBV4-2 and TRBJ2-1, with 10 nucleotides matching TRBD2. The germline V gene encodes CDR1 LGHNA and CDR2 YNFKEQ. This CDR3 is built from 17 residues. Unmatched junction bases numbered 10, after V lost 0 bases and J lost 8 bases. The CDR3 DNA reads as TGTGCCAGCAGCCAAGAACCACTAGCGGGGCGCCTCTATGAGCAGTTCTTC. Protein: CASSQEPLAGRLYEQFF.

This clonotype appeared many times. CDR3 sequence reads: CASSVVGEGETQYF. The CDR3 DNA sequence: TGTGCCAGCAGCGTAGTAGGGGAAGGAGAGACCCAGTACTTC. This chain uses TRBV9 with TRBJ2-5, with TRBD1 as a possible D gene (5 bases). The germline CDR1 and CDR2 sequences are SGDLS and YYNGEE. The CDR3 is made up of 14 amino acids. Trimming shortened V by 0 bases and J by 4 bases, and 10 bases separated the two germline ends.

A few counts support this clonotype. The CDR3 is CAWSVGPGGYNEQFF. The CDR3 DNA reads TGTGCCTGGAGTGTGGGCCCGGGGGGTTACAATGAGCAGTTCTTC. This chain links TRBV30 with TRBJ2-1; 7 bases are a match to TRBD2. Per germline, CDR1 GTSNPN and CDR2 SVGIG (reference sequence). The V segment lost 0 bases and the J segment 4 bases; nucleotides outside the gene matches: 6. The CDR3 consists of 15 residues.

J is TRBJ1-2 and V is TRBV9; D might be TRBD1 (6 bases). This CDR3 has 16 amino acids. In germline, CDR1 is SGDLS, CDR2 YYNGEE. With 2 bases removed from V and 0 bases from J, the gap between germline ends came to 14 bases. The CDR3 is CASSVTGPSANYGYTF. The CDR3 DNA follows: TGTGCCAGCAGCGTCACAGGGCCTTCCGCTAACTATGGCTACACCTTC.

This clonotype was counted between two and nine times. V gene TRBV29-1 combines with J gene TRBJ2-1; 9 bases line up with TRBD1. CDR3 length: 16 amino acids. V gave up 7 bases and J gave up 0 bases; unmatched junction bases: 10. The V gene's germline CDR1 is SQVTM and CDR2 ANQGSEA. The CDR3 sequence: CSAGQGLKYSYNEQFF. CDR3 DNA: TGCAGCGCGGGACAGGGTCTGAAATACTCCTACAATGAGCAGTTCTTC.